This TCR beta chain was found in a study of T cells after yellow fever vaccination. The overall study: Low-cell-number fractions were prepared with SMART-Seq v4 Ultra Low Input.

A process of 5'RACE template switching, which added a universal primer site and UMIs, was used to make TCR cDNA. Via MiXCR, TCRdb re-called the 5' RACE reads, giving one row per CDR3 protein. The repertoire consists of 450,000 to 550,000 distinct CDR3 sequences, with 19% occurring once and the leading ten covering 14%. This clonotype was recorded a few times. The sequence was collected from a man between 25 and 39 years old who received the YFV17D yellow fever vaccine. This specimen was PBMCs, taken 15 days after the yellow fever booster vaccination.

The CDR3 sequence: CASSSTGARTSGMNTGELFF. The CDR3 DNA follows: TGTGCCAGCAGCTCAACAGGGGCCAGGACTAGCGGGATGAACACCGGGGAGCTGTTTTTT. The chain links TRBV6-2 or TRBV6-3 to TRBJ2-2; TRBD2 matches at 12 bases. Germline CDR1 is MNHEY and CDR2 is SVGEGT. The CDR3 runs to 20 residues. V dropped 6 bases and J dropped 1; count of bases not matched to a gene: 15.